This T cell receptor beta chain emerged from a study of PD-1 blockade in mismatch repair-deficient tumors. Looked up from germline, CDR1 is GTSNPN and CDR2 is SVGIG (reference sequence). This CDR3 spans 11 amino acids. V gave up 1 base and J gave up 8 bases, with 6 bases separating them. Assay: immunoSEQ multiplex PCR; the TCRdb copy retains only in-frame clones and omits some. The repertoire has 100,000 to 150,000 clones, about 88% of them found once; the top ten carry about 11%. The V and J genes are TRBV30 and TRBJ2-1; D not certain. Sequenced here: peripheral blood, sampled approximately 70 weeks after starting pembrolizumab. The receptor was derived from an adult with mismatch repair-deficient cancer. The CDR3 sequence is CAWSAPDEQFF. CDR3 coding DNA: TGTGCCTGGAGTGCTCCCGATGAGCAGTTCTTC.